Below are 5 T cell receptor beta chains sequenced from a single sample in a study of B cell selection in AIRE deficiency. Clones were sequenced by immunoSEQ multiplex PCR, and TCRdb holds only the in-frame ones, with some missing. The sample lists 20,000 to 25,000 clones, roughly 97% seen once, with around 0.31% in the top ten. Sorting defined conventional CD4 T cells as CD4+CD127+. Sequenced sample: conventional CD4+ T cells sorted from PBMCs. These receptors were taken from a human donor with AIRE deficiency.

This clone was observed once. The CDR3: CASSFELGQGVTGELFF. The CDR3 DNA reads TGTGCCAGCAGTTTCGAATTGGGACAGGGAGTCACCGGGGAGCTGTTTTTT. The chain couples TRBV28 to TRBJ2-2, with 9 bases identical to TRBD1. Germline V gene lookup returns CDR1 MDHEN and CDR2 SYDVKM. The CDR3 has 17 residues. The trim removed 3 bases at V and 4 bases at J, leaving 9 bases unmatched.

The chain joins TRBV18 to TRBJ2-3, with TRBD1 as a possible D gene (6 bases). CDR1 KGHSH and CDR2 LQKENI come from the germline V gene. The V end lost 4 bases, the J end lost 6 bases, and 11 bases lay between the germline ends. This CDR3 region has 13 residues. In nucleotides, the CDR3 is TGTGCCAGCTCACTTACAACAGGGGATACGCAGTATTTT. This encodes CASSLTTGDTQYF.

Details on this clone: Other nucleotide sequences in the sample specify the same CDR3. CDR3 in amino acids: CASSLGGNYGYTF. In DNA, the CDR3 is TGTGCCAGCAGCTTGGGCGGGAACTATGGCTACACCTTC. This sequence joins TRBV7-3 and TRBJ1-2, with D hard to call. Germline loops: CDR1 SGHTA, CDR2 FQGTGA. The CDR3 runs to 13 residues. V was clipped by 3 bases and J by 2 bases, with 7 bases between them.

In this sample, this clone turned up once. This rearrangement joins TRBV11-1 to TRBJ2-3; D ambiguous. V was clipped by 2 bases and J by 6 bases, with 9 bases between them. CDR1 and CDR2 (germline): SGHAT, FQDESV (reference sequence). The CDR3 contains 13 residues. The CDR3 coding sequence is TGTGCCAGCAGCTTAAATCGTGGGGATACGCAGTATTTT. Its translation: CASSLNRGDTQYF. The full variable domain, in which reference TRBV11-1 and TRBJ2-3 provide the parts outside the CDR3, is EAEVAQSPRYKITEKSQAVAFWCDPISGHATLYWYRQILGQGPELLVQFQDESVVDDSQLPKDRFSAERLKGVDSTLKIQPAELGDSAMYLCASSLNRGDTQYFGPGTRLTVL.

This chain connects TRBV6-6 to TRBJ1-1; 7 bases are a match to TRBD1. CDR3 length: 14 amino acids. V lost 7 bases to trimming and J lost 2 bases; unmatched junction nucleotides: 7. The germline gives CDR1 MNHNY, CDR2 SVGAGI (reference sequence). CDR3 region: CASTRTGRNTEAFF. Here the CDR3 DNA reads TGTGCCAGCACCCGGACAGGTCGAAACACTGAAGCTTTCTTT.